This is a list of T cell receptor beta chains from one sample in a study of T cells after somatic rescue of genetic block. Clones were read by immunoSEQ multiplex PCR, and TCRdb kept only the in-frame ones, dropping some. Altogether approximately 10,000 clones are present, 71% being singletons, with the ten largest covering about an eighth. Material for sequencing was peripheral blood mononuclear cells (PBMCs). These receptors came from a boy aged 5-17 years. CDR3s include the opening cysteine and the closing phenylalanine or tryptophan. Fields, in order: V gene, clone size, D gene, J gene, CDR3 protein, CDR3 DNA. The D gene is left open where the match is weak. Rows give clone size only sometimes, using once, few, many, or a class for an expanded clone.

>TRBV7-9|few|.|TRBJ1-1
CASSKQGYTEAFF
TGTGCCAGCAGCAAGCAGGGTTACACTGAAGCTTTCTTT
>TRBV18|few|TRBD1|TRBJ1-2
CASSPTRQGWGYTF
TGTGCCAGCTCACCAACCCGACAGGGTTGGGGCTACACCTTC
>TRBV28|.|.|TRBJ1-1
CASSFDSRSPEAFF
TGTGCCAGCAGTTTCGACTCACGAAGCCCTGAAGCTTTCTTT
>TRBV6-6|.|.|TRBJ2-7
CASSYGGKGEQYF
TGTGCCAGCAGTTACGGCGGGAAGGGCGAGCAGTACTTC
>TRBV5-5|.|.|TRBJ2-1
CASSLDGGAYNEQFF
TGTGCCAGCAGCTTAGACGGGGGCGCTTACAATGAGCAGTTCTTC
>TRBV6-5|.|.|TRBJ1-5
CASSFGGTNQPQHF
TGTGCCAGCAGTTTTGGGGGGACTAATCAGCCCCAGCATTTT
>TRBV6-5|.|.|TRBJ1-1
CASSRGGRPATEAFF
TGTGCCAGCAGTCGCGGGGGGCGCCCAGCCACTGAAGCTTTCTTT
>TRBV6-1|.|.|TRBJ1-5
CASSEQVWVYSNQPQHF
TGTGCCAGCAGTGAACAGGTCTGGGTGTATAGCAATCAGCCCCAGCATTTT
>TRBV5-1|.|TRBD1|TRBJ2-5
CASSLGTGVVETQYF
TGCGCCAGCAGCTTGGGGACAGGGGTGGTTGAGACCCAGTACTTC
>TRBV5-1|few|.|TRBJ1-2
CASSLGQTYGYTF
TGCGCCAGCAGCTTGGGGCAGACCTATGGCTACACCTTC
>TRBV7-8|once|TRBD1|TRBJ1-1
CASSFRDRGPVDTEAFF
TGTGCCAGCAGCTTCCGGGACAGGGGGCCGGTGGACACTGAAGCTTTCTTT
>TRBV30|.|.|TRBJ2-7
CAWSPLNEQYF
TGTGCCTGGAGTCCACTCAACGAGCAGTACTTC
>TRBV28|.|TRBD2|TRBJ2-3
CASQRPSGRVTDTQYF
TGTGCCAGCCAGCGACCTAGCGGGAGGGTAACAGATACGCAGTATTTT
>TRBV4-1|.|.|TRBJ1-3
CASSQALRTSGNTIYF
TGCGCCAGCAGCCAAGCCCTGAGGACGTCTGGAAACACCATATATTTT
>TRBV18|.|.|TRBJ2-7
CASSRTSSYEQYF
TGTGCCAGCTCCCGGACCTCTTCCTACGAGCAGTACTTC
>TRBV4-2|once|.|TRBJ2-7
CASSQGSWVQGGYEQYF
TGTGCCAGCAGCCAAGGGTCTTGGGTGCAGGGAGGTTACGAGCAGTACTTC
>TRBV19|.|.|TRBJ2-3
CASSVYRDTQYF
TGTGCCAGTAGTGTTTACAGGGATACGCAGTATTTT
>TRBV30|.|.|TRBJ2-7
CAWSPGHLYEQYF
TGTGCCTGGAGTCCTGGGCATCTCTACGAGCAGTACTTC
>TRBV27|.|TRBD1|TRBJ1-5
CASNNRGLQQPQHF
TGTGCCAGCAATAACAGGGGTCTGCAACAGCCCCAGCATTTT
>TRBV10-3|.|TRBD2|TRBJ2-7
CAISESIAGGVAYEQYF
TGTGCCATCAGTGAGTCGATAGCGGGAGGTGTGGCCTACGAGCAGTACTTC
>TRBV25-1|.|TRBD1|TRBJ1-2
CASSQTGPYGYTF
TGTGCCAGCAGTCAGACAGGGCCCTATGGCTACACCTTC
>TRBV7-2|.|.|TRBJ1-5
CASSLLQDGHQPQHF
TGTGCCAGCAGCTTACTACAGGATGGTCATCAGCCCCAGCATTTT
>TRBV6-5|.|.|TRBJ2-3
CATRGGSTDTQYF
TGTGCCACCAGAGGGGGTAGCACAGATACGCAGTATTTT
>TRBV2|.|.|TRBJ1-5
CASSYQAVYSNQPQHF
TGTGCCAGCAGTTACCAGGCAGTTTATAGCAATCAGCCCCAGCATTTT
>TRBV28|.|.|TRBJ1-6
CASSLIGRGGSPLHF
TGTGCCAGCAGTTTAATCGGACGGGGTGGCTCACCCCTCCACTTT
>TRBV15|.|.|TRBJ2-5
CATSKRGQQETQYF
TGTGCCACCAGCAAGAGAGGACAGCAAGAGACCCAGTACTTC
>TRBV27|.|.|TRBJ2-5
CASRSVSYETQYF
TGTGCCAGCAGATCAGTCAGCTACGAGACCCAGTACTTC
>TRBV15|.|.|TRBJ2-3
CATSRDLSTDTQYF
TGTGCCACCAGCAGAGATTTGAGCACAGATACGCAGTATTTT
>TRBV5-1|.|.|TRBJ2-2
CASSSRVTGELFF
TGCGCCAGCAGCTCTAGGGTGACCGGGGAGCTGTTTTTT
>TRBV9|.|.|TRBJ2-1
CASSVADSNEQFF
TGTGCCAGCAGCGTAGCAGACTCCAATGAGCAGTTCTTC
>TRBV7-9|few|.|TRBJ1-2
CASSLDDIVLYGYTF
TGTGCCAGCAGCTTAGACGATATAGTCCTCTATGGCTACACCTTC
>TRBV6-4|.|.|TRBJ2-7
CASSYSYGSSYEQYF
TGTGCCAGCAGTTACTCGTACGGGAGCTCCTACGAGCAGTACTTC
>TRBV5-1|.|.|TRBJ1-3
CASTWDKRKDTIYF
TGCGCCAGCACCTGGGACAAAAGGAAAGACACCATATATTTT
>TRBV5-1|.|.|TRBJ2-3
CASSLRPSTDTQYF
TGCGCCAGCAGCTTGAGGCCTAGCACAGATACGCAGTATTTT
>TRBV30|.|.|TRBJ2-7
CAWSLGRYEQYF
TGTGCCTGGAGTCTGGGACGCTACGAGCAGTACTTC
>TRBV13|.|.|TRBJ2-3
CASSLRGGARDTQYF
TGTGCCAGCAGCTTAAGGGGGGGGGCCAGGGATACGCAGTATTTT
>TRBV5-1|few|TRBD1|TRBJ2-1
CASSLQGVEQFF
TGCGCCAGCAGCTTGCAGGGGGTTGAGCAGTTCTTC
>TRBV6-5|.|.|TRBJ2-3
CASSYSAGSTDTQYF
TGTGCCAGCAGTTACTCCGCGGGGAGCACAGATACGCAGTATTTT
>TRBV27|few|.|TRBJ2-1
CASSSFSGRDNEQFF
TGTGCCAGCAGTTCGTTTAGCGGAAGAGACAATGAGCAGTTCTTC
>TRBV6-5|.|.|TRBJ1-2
CASSYSETGLGYTF
TGTGCCAGCAGTTACTCGGAAACAGGGTTGGGCTACACCTTC
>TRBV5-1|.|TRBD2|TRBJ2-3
CASSSAGGVTDTQYF
TGCGCCAGCAGCTCAGCGGGGGGCGTCACAGATACGCAGTATTTT
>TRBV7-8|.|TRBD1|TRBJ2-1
CASSFRDRDFNEQFF
TGTGCCAGCAGCTTCCGGGACAGGGATTTCAATGAGCAGTTCTTC
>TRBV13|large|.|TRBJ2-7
CASSSFDRTVEQYF
TGTGCCAGCAGCTCTTTCGATCGGACAGTCGAGCAGTACTTC
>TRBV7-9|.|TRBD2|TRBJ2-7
CASSPNPGLAGSYEQYF
TGTGCCAGCAGCCCCAACCCTGGACTAGCGGGATCCTACGAGCAGTACTTC
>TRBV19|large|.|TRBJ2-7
CASSILRAGSYEQYF
TGTGCCAGTAGTATCCTCCGGGCCGGTTCCTACGAGCAGTACTTC
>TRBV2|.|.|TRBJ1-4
CATVAGSNEKLFF
TGTGCCACCGTGGCAGGCTCCAATGAAAAACTGTTTTTT
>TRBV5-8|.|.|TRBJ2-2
CASSRRQAANTGELFF
TGTGCCAGCAGCCGGAGACAGGCCGCGAACACCGGGGAGCTGTTTTTT
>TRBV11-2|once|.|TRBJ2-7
CASGRADYEQYF
TGTGCCAGCGGTCGGGCGGACTACGAGCAGTACTTC
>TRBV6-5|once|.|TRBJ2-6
CASRQSSSGANVLTF
TGTGCCAGCAGGCAGTCCAGCTCTGGGGCCAACGTCCTGACTTTC
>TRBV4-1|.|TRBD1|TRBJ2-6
CASSQDDRVSGANVLTF
TGCGCCAGCAGCCAAGATGACAGGGTCTCTGGGGCCAACGTCCTGACTTTC
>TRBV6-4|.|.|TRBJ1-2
CASSEVWAAGNYGYTF
TGTGCCAGCAGTGAAGTCTGGGCAGCTGGTAACTATGGCTACACCTTC
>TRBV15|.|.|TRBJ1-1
CATSGPAEAFF
TGTGCCACCAGCGGGCCCGCCGAGGCTTTCTTT
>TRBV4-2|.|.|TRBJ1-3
CASSQGLSGPGMSSGNTIYF
TGTGCCAGCAGCCAAGGTCTTTCAGGTCCAGGGATGAGCTCTGGAAACACCATATATTTT
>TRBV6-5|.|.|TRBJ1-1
CASSSQEVEAFF
TGTGCCAGCAGCTCCCAGGAAGTTGAAGCTTTCTTT
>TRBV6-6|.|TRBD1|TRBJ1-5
CASSYAGQGAGQPQHF
TGTGCCAGCAGTTACGCGGGACAGGGGGCTGGTCAGCCCCAGCATTTT
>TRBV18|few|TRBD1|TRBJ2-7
CASSRGTGGIYEQYF
TGTGCCAGCTCACGGGGGACAGGGGGCATCTACGAGCAGTACTTC